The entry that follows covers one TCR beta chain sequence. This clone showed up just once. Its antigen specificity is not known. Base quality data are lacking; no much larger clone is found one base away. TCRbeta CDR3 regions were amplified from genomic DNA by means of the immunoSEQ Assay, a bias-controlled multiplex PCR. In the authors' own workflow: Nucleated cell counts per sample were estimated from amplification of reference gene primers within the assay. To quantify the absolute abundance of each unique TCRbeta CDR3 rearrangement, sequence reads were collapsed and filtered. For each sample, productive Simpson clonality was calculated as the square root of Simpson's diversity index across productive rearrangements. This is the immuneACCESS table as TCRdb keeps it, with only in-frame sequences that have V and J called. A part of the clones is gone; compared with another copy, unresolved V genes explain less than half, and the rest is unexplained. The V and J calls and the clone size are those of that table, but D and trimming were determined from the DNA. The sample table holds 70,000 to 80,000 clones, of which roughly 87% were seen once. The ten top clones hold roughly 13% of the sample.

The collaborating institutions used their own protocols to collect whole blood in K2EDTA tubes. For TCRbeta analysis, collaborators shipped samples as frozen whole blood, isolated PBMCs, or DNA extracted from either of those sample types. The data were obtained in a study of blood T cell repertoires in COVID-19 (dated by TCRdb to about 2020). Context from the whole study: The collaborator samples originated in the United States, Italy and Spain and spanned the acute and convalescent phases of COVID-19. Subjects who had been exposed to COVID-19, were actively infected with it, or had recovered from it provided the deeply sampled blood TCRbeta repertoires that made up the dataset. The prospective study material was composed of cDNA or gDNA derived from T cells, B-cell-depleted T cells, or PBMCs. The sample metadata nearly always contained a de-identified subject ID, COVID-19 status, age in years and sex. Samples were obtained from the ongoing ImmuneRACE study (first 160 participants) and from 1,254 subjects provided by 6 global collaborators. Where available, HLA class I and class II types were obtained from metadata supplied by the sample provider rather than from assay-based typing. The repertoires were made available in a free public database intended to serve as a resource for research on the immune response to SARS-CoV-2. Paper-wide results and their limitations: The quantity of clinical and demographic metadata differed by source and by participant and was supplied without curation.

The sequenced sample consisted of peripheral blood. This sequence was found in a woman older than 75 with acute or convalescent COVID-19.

CDR3 sequence: CASSQWGSGETQYF. The DNA sequence is given as TGTGCCAGCAGCCAGTGGGGAAGCGGAGAGACCCAGTACTTC. This sequence uses TRBV3-1 (or the pseudogene TRBV3-2) and TRBJ2-5, and perhaps TRBD2 as D gene, on 5 matching bases. The CDR3 holds 14 amino acids from the cysteine to the phenylalanine. The read is trimmed to its CDR3 DNA, 42 bases read in frame from base 1. V was cut back by 3 bases and J by 4 bases, leaving a gap of 12 bases between them. The germline V gene (reference sequence) specifies LGHDT as CDR1 and YNNKEL as CDR2.